The 5 T cell receptor beta chains below all came from one sample that was sequenced in a study of beta chain features in type 1 diabetes. Overall study results and limits: TCRB CDR3s were moderately but significantly shorter in Type 1 diabetes patients in all four CD4+ subsets.

Isolated RNA was reverse transcribed in full, so expressed TCRB transcripts were sequenced. Sequencing used immunoSEQ multiplex PCR; TCRdb keeps in-frame clones, though not all of them. Altogether around 690,000 clones are present, roughly an eighth being singletons, with the ten largest covering 0.095% to 0.15%. Their cognate antigens are unknown. Sequencing was performed on naive CD4+ T cells from blood. Source of these receptors: a young man with type 1 diabetes.

V gene TRBV19 combines with J gene TRBJ2-2; D remains ambiguous. Deletions cut 8 bases from V and 1 base from J, with 11 bases between. Germline values: CDR1 LNHDA, CDR2 SQIVND (reference sequence). The CDR3 is 14 residues long. CDR3 DNA sequence: TGTGCCAGTGCACGGGTCCTGAACACCGGGGAGCTGTTTTTT. Amino acid sequence: CASARVLNTGELFF.

This clone came up a few times. V and J are TRBV7-3 and TRBJ1-6, with 7 positions matching TRBD1. CDR3 length: 17 amino acids. J was trimmed by 7 bases and V by 2 bases; bases with no gene match: 11. CDR1 and CDR2 (germline): SGHTA, FQGTGA. In DNA, the CDR3 is TGTGCCAGCAGCTTAGGTCCTACGACAGGGAGAAATTCACCCCTCCACTTT. Its protein product is CASSLGPTTGRNSPLHF.

The chain recombines TRBV4-3 with TRBJ2-2, with TRBD1 as a possible D gene (5 bases). Looked up from germline, CDR1 is LGHNA and CDR2 is YSLEER. Trimming cost V 1 base and J 5 bases, with 11 bases left between them. This CDR3 spans 15 amino acids. DNA for the CDR3: TGCGCCAGCAGCCAAGGTGGAGCAGGGACCGGGGAGCTGTTTTTT. It specifies CASSQGGAGTGELFF.

This clone was counted only a few times. The chain employs TRBV7-9 and TRBJ2-1; D gene unclear. This CDR3 region has 16 residues. V lost 5 bases and J lost 8, with 22 bases in between. Germline loops: CDR1 SEHNR, CDR2 FQNEAQ (reference sequence). The CDR3 bases are TGTGCCAGCAGCACACCCTCCGGGCCAGCACCCTATGAGCAGTTCTTC. Amino acids: CASSTPSGPAPYEQFF.

The chain has TRBV30 and TRBJ2-1, with D maybe TRBD2 (7 bases). The V gene lost 1 base and the J gene lost 0 bases, with 13 bases spanning the gap. The CDR3 extends over 16 amino acids. Germline CDR1 and CDR2: GTSNPN and SVGIG (reference sequence). CDR3 sequence (DNA): TGTGCCTGGAGTGGCCGGGGGGCTAGCTCCTACAATGAGCAGTTCTTC. This encodes CAWSGRGASSYNEQFF. Variable domain in full (rest from reference TRBV30 and TRBJ2-1): SQTIHQWPATLVQPVGSPLSLECTVEGTSNPNLYWYRQAAGRGLQLLFYSVGIGQISSEVPQNLSASRPQDRQFILSSKKLLLSDSGFYLCAWSGRGASSYNEQFFGPGTRLTVL.